A selection of T cell receptor beta chains follows, all from one sample in a study of blood T cells in healthy people across ages. One entry per CDR3 protein, called by TCRdb with MiXCR from the 5' RACE reads. Found here are 1 million to 1.2 million distinct CDR3 sequences, roughly two fifths of them singletons; the top ten hold less than 15%. The specimen sequenced was blood. The receptors come from a man younger than 35 in good health. Each CDR3 is given with its conserved first and last residue. D genes are given only for firm matches. Not every row has a clone size; where given, it reads once, few, many or a size class.

abundance	v_gene	d_gene	j_gene	CDR3nt	CDR3aa
-	TRBV11-1	-	TRBJ2-2	TGTGCCAGCAGCCCTGAGAGGGTCACCGGGGAGCTGTTTTTT	CASSPERVTGELFF
-	TRBV9	-	TRBJ1-5	TGTGCCAGCAGCCCCTTGGACACTTGGGGGGATCAGCCCCAGCATTTT	CASSPLDTWGDQPQHF
many	TRBV7-9	-	TRBJ1-6	TGTGCCAGCAGTTTAACTAATTCACCCCTCCACTTT	CASSLTNSPLHF
-	TRBV7-2	TRBD1	TRBJ2-2	TGTGCCAGCAGCTTATTCGGTGGACAGGGGTCCGGGGAGCTGTTTTTT	CASSLFGGQGSGELFF
few	TRBV5-1	-	TRBJ1-2	TGCGCCAGCAGTCATACTACGGACAGACTCAGGGGCTACACCTTC	CASSHTTDRLRGYTF
-	TRBV2	TRBD1	TRBJ1-4	TGTGCCAGCAGTGAAGCTTCCAGGGGGGATGAAAAACTGTTTTTT	CASSEASRGDEKLFF
-	TRBV15	-	TRBJ2-3	TGTGCCACCGGCAAGGTGGGAAGCACAGATACGCAGTATTTT	CATGKVGSTDTQYF
-	TRBV7-2	TRBD1	TRBJ2-7	TGTGCCAGCAGCTTAGCCGGACAGGGGTCCTACGAGCAGTACTTC	CASSLAGQGSYEQYF
-	TRBV28	-	TRBJ2-3	TGTGCCAGCAGAGGATTTCGGCAGGGGGGAATCACAGATACGCAGTATTTT	CASRGFRQGGITDTQYF
once	TRBV29-1	-	TRBJ1-2	TGCAGCGTTGGGGGACCGCAGGGGACCATCTATGACTACACCTTC	CSVGGPQGTIYDYTF
-	TRBV7-9	-	TRBJ2-4	TGTGCCAGCAGCTTACCCTCGGGGCCAGCCAAAAACATTCAGTACTTC	CASSLPSGPAKNIQYF
few	TRBV6-5	-	TRBJ1-2	TGTGCCAGCAGTACAAAGGGAAACTATGGCTACACCTTC	CASSTKGNYGYTF
-	TRBV15	-	TRBJ2-1	TGTGCCACCAGCAGAGACAGCAGGGTGGGAGACAATGAGCAGTTCTTC	CATSRDSRVGDNEQFF
few	TRBV6-5	-	TRBJ2-5	TGTGCCAGCAGTTACTCGACCTTCGGAACTCGAGAGACCCAGTACTTC	CASSYSTFGTRETQYF
-	TRBV12-3/TRBV12-4	TRBD1	TRBJ2-1	TGTGCCAGCAGACTAACAGGGGGTACCTACAAGGAGCAGTTCTTC	CASRLTGGTYKEQFF
-	TRBV5-1	-	TRBJ2-2	TGCGCCAGCAGCTTACCAGGGGCATACACCGGGGAGCTGTTTTTT	CASSLPGAYTGELFF
-	TRBV12-3/TRBV12-4	TRBD1	TRBJ2-3	TGTGCCAGCAGTTCCGGGACAGGGGACACAGATACGCAGTATTTT	CASSSGTGDTDTQYF
-	TRBV12-3/TRBV12-4	-	TRBJ2-3	TGTGCCAGCAGTTTAGCAACTAGCCGTGACGTGGGAGCAGATACGCAGTATTTT	CASSLATSRDVGADTQYF
-	TRBV12-3/TRBV12-4	-	TRBJ2-5	TGTGCCAGCAGTTTAACCCCGGGGGAGACCCAGTACTTC	CASSLTPGETQYF
few	TRBV2	TRBD1	TRBJ1-5	TGTGCCAGCAGGGCGACAGGGGGGTATCAGCCCCAGCATTTT	CASRATGGYQPQHF
few	TRBV12-3/TRBV12-4	TRBD2	TRBJ2-2	TGTGCCAGCGTTGAGGGACTAGCGGTGGCCGGGGAGCTGTTTTTT	CASVEGLAVAGELFF
few	TRBV12-3/TRBV12-4	-	TRBJ2-1	TGTGCCAGCAGTTTCGGTGCGCTAGTACCTAACAATGAGCAGTTCTTC	CASSFGALVPNNEQFF
few	TRBV5-1	-	TRBJ2-3	TGCGCCAGCAGCTTGCTCACAGATCCTACGCAGTATTTT	CASSLLTDPTQYF
-	TRBV12-3/TRBV12-4	-	TRBJ1-1	TGTGCCAGCAGCTTTTTAACTCAGGGCAGGACTGAAGCTTTCTTT	CASSFLTQGRTEAFF
-	TRBV4-3	TRBD2	TRBJ2-3	TGCGCCAGCAGCCAATTGACAGCGGGGCCAGATACGCAGTATTTT	CASSQLTAGPDTQYF
-	TRBV7-8	TRBD1	TRBJ1-2	TGTGCCAGCAGCTTAGGGACAGGGGGCTGTGGCTACACCTTC	CASSLGTGGCGYTF
-	TRBV10-3	TRBD1	TRBJ1-2	TGTGCCATTAATACCGGGACAGGGGGCACCTCGGGCTATGGCTACACCTTC	CAINTGTGGTSGYGYTF
-	TRBV13	-	TRBJ2-7	TGTGCCAGCAGCTCCTCGGTGATTAGGGAGCAGTACTTC	CASSSSVIREQYF
-	TRBV5-1	TRBD2	TRBJ2-3	TGCGCCAGCAGCTCTACTCCGGGACTAGCGACAGATACGCAGTATTTT	CASSSTPGLATDTQYF
-	TRBV4-2	TRBD1	TRBJ2-1	TGTGCCAGCAGCCTAACAGGGGGCAAGTCAAATGAGCAGTTCTTC	CASSLTGGKSNEQFF
-	TRBV5-1	-	TRBJ2-5	TGCGCCAGCAGTCCCGACGAACAAGAGACCCAGTACTTC	CASSPDEQETQYF
few	TRBV20-1	-	TRBJ2-1	TGCAGTGCAGGAGGGCCTGAGCAGTTCTTC	CSAGGPEQFF
-	TRBV4-3	TRBD1	TRBJ1-2	TGCGCCAGCAGCCAAGAGACAGGGAACTATGGCTGCACCTTC	CASSQETGNYGCTF
-	TRBV4-2	-	TRBJ2-3	TGTGCCGGCAGCCAAGGGGGGGAAACTACAGATACGCAGTATTTT	CAGSQGGETTDTQYF
many	TRBV6-6	-	TRBJ2-3	TGTGCCAGCAGTTACTCCCAGGATACGCAGTATTTT	CASSYSQDTQYF
few	TRBV27	-	TRBJ2-1	TGTGCCAGCCTCAAGGGGCCAGGGGCGTACAATGAGCAGTTCTTC	CASLKGPGAYNEQFF
once	TRBV7-2	-	TRBJ2-5	TGTGCCTGCAGCTTACCCCACTCAATGGGAGAGACCCAGTACTTC	CACSLPHSMGETQYF
-	TRBV4-3	-	TRBJ2-1	TGCGCCAGCAGCCAAGACTGGGTGAGCTCCTACAATGAGCAGTTCTTC	CASSQDWVSSYNEQFF
-	TRBV7-9	-	TRBJ1-6	TGTGCCAGCAGCCCCCCTGGGCAGGGTTCGACTTCACCCCTCCACTTT	CASSPPGQGSTSPLHF
many	TRBV5-1	-	TRBJ1-2	TGTGCCAGCAGTTTTAACAGTAACTATGGCTACACCTTC	CASSFNSNYGYTF
-	TRBV12-3/TRBV12-4	TRBD2	TRBJ2-1	TGTGCCAGCAGCCTAGGACTAGCGGGGAGAGATGAGCAGGTCTTC	CASSLGLAGRDEQVF
-	TRBV9	-	TRBJ2-5	TGTGCCAGCCTCCCGGGACAAAGAAAAGAGACCCAGTACTTC	CASLPGQRKETQYF
few	TRBV2	-	TRBJ1-2	TGTGCCAGCAGTGTTTGGGGAGCGAGTGGCTACACCTTC	CASSVWGASGYTF
-	TRBV14	TRBD2	TRBJ2-1	TGTGCCAGCAGCCGAATAGCGGGGGCTCAGTACAATGAGCAGTTCTTC	CASSRIAGAQYNEQFF
-	TRBV6-6	TRBD2	TRBJ2-7	TGTGCCAGCAGAGTAAGCGGGGGGGCTTCGGGTGAGCAGTACTTC	CASRVSGGASGEQYF
-	TRBV18	-	TRBJ1-5	TGTGCCAGCTCACCAGGGGGTACTCAGCCCCAGCATTTT	CASSPGGTQPQHF
-	TRBV29-1	TRBD1	TRBJ2-1	TGCAGCGTTGAAGAAGGGGACAGATACTACAAGGAGCAGTTCTTC	CSVEEGDRYYKEQFF
many	TRBV7-9	-	TRBJ2-1	TGTGCCAGCAGCTTACGGCCCCCTAGGGGTGGGAATGAGCAGTTCTTC	CASSLRPPRGGNEQFF
-	TRBV10-3	-	TRBJ1-4	TGTGCCATCAGATCCGGGGGTCAGGCTAATGAAAAACTGTTTTTT	CAIRSGGQANEKLFF
-	TRBV20-1	TRBD2	TRBJ2-2	TGCAGTGCTAGAGACGTGGGGGGACTAGCGGGGCCCAACACCGGGGAGCTGTTTTTT	CSARDVGGLAGPNTGELFF
-	TRBV30	-	TRBJ2-2	TGTGCCTGGAGGGGTCCGACAGCAACCGGGGAGCTGTTTTTT	CAWRGPTATGELFF
-	TRBV5-5	TRBD1	TRBJ1-1	TGTGCCAGCAGCTTGGCGGGACAGGGGTTGGACACTGAAGCTTTCTTT	CASSLAGQGLDTEAFF